The entry below gives a single T cell receptor (beta chain) sequence along with its context. The table lists this clone with a few counts. Its target antigen remains unknown. No base quality information exists; no much larger clone differs at one position. Taken from cysteine to phenylalanine, the CDR3 has 15 residues. Of the read, only the CDR3 DNA is kept; its 45 bases are in frame from base 1. V is reduced by 0 bases and J by 6 bases, leaving a spacing of 17 bases between them. The germline V gene encodes CDR1 GTSNPN and CDR2 SVGIG (reference sequence). TCR CDR3 regions were amplified from genomic DNA by multiplex PCR using the deep immunoSEQ assay. Genomic DNA extracted from each cell subset was distributed evenly over all wells of several immunoSEQ 96-well plates, and each plate served as one replicate. For sorted subsets, 200 to 250 ng of genomic DNA, equivalent to about 30,000 T cell genomes, went into each replicate PCR. Purified libraries were quantified with a Qubit 3.0 fluorometer, sized on a Bioanalyzer 2100, and re-quantified with the KAPA Library Quantification kit. Each immunoSEQ 96-well plate was sequenced on its own single-read 150-cycle Illumina NextSeq 550 flow cell. The paper's processing steps were these. Because the immunoSEQ output held only junctional sequences and lacked quality scores, the filtering could not match the filtering applied to full-length reads. To assign V/J genes and CDR3, sequences were annotated using PyIR, a Python wrapper for IgBLAST v1.9, with IMGT germline references. Reads were filtered out if the reads had weak V/J assignments (E-value above 1e-6), no CDR3, stop codons, out-of-frame junctions, or ambiguous translated residues. A V3J clonotype was defined by an identical inferred V gene, J gene, and CDR3 amino acid sequence. Percentage overlap between repertoires was computed as shared unique clonotypes divided by the size of the smaller repertoire. RTK rarefaction, the Chao1 estimator, and Recon v2.1 estimates of unobserved clonotypes were used to assess repertoire richness. Generation probabilities were computed with OLGA for all TCRbeta clonotypes obtained by the gDNA method from several donors. The table comes from immuneACCESS by way of TCRdb, which keeps in-frame sequences with V and J called. Part of the clones is missing from these tables; in studies checked, under half for an unresolved V gene and the rest for unknown reasons. V, J and clone size were drawn from that table, and D and trimming were deduced from the DNA. The sample table lists over 850,000 clones, 78% of them with a count of one. Of the sample, 0.5% to 0.65% falls within the top ten clones.

These data come from a study of shared clonotypes between healthy human individuals (dated by TCRdb to about 2020). Context from the whole study: The cohort included three men and two women between 18 and 49 years of age. For each donor, CD4 naive and CD4 memory were each given three plates, CD8 naive was given two plates, and CD8 memory was given one plate. To estimate repertoire size and how much clonotype sharing occurs between individuals, the study deeply sequenced the blood TCR repertoires of about five healthy adults. Libraries were prepared and TCR repertoires were sequenced by different laboratories using diverse techniques, in order to increase sequencing depth and limit assay-specific biases. Between about 0.85 and 10 billion PBMCs per donor were obtained by leukapheresis. Paper-wide results and their limitations: Compared with non-shared clonotypes, the clonotypes found in all four sorted-subset donors had higher generation probabilities. Because the study included only a small number of donors, the genetic and exposure-history diversity represented was limited. Only blood was sampled, and tissue TCR repertoires likely differ from those in blood. Naive subsets generally had larger estimated clonotype richness than memory subsets. When a handful of donors were compared, the shared fraction of clonotypes was around 5% for naive CD4, around 3.6% for naive CD8, 2.3% for memory CD4, and 0.35% to 0.5% for memory CD8. Pairwise subsampling led to the expectation that sequencing depth would affect the degree of clonotype sharing among donors. Rarefaction of sorted-subset datasets indicated incomplete sequencing despite the large sequencing depth.

The donors were healthy, HIV-negative adults who had no recently reported acute infections or vaccinations. Every donor was a Caucasian adult residing in Nashville, Tennessee, USA. CD4+ T cells were enriched by magnetic negative selection, after which naive cells were positively selected on CD45RA and the negative fraction was taken as the memory subset. Blood was obtained by leukapheresis, after which PBMCs were separated by Ficoll-Histopaque density gradient centrifugation and cryopreserved in liquid nitrogen vapor phase. Purity and quantity of every magnetically sorted T cell population were checked by analytical flow cytometry. Genomic DNA was isolated from each sorted fraction and quantified by UV absorbance on a Nanodrop 2000c.

Recombination joined TRBV30 with TRBJ1-2; the D gene is possibly TRBD1, with 5 bases matching. The sequence was obtained from a young man in good health. Some clones in this sample may be carry-over from other donors' samples. The sequenced sample consisted of memory CD4+ T cells from PBMCs. The sample's cell subset or site label is to be understood as: CD45RA-negative fraction. The sequenced DNA: TGTGCCTGGAGTGTGAGGGGCCGAACTCCTCATGGCTACACCTTC. This yields the protein CAWSVRGRTPHGYTF.